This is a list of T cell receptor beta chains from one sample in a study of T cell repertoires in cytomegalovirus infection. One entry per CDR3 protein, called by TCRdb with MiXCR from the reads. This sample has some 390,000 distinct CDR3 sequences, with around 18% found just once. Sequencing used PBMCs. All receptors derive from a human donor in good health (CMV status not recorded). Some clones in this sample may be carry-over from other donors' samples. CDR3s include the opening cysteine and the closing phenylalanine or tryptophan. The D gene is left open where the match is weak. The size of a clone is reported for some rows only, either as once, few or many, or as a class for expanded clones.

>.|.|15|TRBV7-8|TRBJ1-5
CASSFTPHGDQPQHF
TGTGCCAGCAGCTTTACGCCCCACGGGGATCAGCCCCAGCATTTT
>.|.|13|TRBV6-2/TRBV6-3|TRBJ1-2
CASSYGPTYAYTF
TGTGCCAGCAGTTACGGACCAACATATGCCTACACCTTC
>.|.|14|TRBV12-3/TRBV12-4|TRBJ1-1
CASSLVGANTEAFF
TGTGCCAGCAGTTTAGTTGGAGCGAACACTGAAGCTTTCTTT
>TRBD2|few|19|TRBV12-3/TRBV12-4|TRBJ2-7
CASSLISSVASGTTYEQYF
TGTGCCAGTAGTTTAATCTCGAGTGTGGCTAGCGGGACCACCTACGAGCAGTACTTC
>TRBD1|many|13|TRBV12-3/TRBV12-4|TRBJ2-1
CASSLLPGQGKFF
TGTGCCAGCAGCCTACTCCCTGGACAGGGAAAGTTCTTC
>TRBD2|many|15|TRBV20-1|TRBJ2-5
CSASALAGVRETQYF
TGCAGTGCTAGTGCGCTAGCGGGAGTCAGGGAGACCCAGTACTTC
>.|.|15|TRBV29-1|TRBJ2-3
CSVEGLTGRTDTQYF
TGCAGCGTTGAAGGCCTAACGGGCCGCACAGATACGCAGTATTTT
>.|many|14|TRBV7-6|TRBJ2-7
CASSLGSRSYEQYF
TGTGCCAGCAGCTTAGGGTCCAGATCCTACGAGCAGTACTTC
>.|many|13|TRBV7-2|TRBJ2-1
CASSLNEEDEQFF
TGTGCCAGCAGCTTAAACGAGGAGGATGAGCAGTTCTTC
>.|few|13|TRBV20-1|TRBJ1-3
CSATVVSGNTIYF
TGCAGTGCTACAGTAGTATCTGGAAACACCATATATTTT
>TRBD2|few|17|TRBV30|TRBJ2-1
CAWTRDTGTSGSNEQFF
TGTGCCTGGACCAGAGATACCGGGACTAGTGGTAGCAATGAGCAGTTCTTC
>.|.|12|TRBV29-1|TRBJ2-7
CSAKSGAYEQYF
TGCAGCGCTAAGTCAGGGGCCTACGAGCAGTACTTC
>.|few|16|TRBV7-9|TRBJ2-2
CASSLRTAGNTGELFF
TGTGCCAGCAGCTTACGCACGGCAGGGAACACCGGGGAGCTGTTTTTT
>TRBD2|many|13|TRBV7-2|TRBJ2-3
CASSSSGGDTQYF
TGTGCCAGCAGCTCATCGGGAGGCGATACGCAGTATTTT
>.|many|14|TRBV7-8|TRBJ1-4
CASSLSSVGEKLFF
TGTGCCAGCAGCTTATCTTCGGTCGGTGAAAAACTGTTTTTT
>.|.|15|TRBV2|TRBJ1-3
CASRAPGGPGNTIYF
TGTGCCAGCAGGGCCCCGGGGGGGCCTGGAAACACCATATATTTT
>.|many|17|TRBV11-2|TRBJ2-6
CASSPSLGGAGANVLTF
TGTGCCAGCAGCCCTAGTTTGGGGGGTGCTGGGGCCAACGTCCTGACTTTC
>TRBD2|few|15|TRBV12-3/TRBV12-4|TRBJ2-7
CASRMGLAGVSEQYF
TGTGCCAGCAGGATGGGACTAGCGGGAGTATCCGAGCAGTACTTC
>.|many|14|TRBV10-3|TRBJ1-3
CAISEMGTGNTIYF
TGTGCCATCAGTGAAATGGGCACTGGAAACACCATATATTTT
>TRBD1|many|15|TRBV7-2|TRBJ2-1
CASSLGQGARYEQFF
TGTGCCAGCAGCCTAGGACAGGGGGCGCGTTATGAGCAGTTCTTC
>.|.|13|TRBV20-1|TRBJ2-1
CSALNLPSGEGFF
TGCAGTGCCCTAAATCTTCCTAGTGGCGAGGGGTTCTTC
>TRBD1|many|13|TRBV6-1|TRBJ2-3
CASSTDRVDTQYF
TGTGCCAGCAGCACCGACAGGGTCGATACGCAGTATTTT
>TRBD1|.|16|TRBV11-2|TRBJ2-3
CASSLDRTGPTDTQYF
TGTGCCAGCAGCTTAGATCGGACAGGCCCCACAGATACGCAGTATTTT
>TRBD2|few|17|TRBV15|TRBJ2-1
CATSRTSGRVTGNEQFF
TGTGCCACCTCCCGGACTAGCGGGAGGGTGACCGGCAATGAGCAGTTCTTC
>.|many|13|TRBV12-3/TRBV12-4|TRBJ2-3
CASSLAPVDTQYF
TGTGCCAGCAGTTTAGCGCCAGTGGATACGCAGTATTTT
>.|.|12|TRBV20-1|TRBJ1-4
CSASGGEEKLFF
TGCAGTGCATCGGGGGGAGAAGAAAAACTGTTTTTT
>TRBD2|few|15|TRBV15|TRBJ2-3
CATSILAGGTDTQYF
TGTGCCACCAGCATACTAGCGGGAGGCACAGATACGCAGTATTTT
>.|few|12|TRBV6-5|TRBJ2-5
CASTKTVEGQYF
TGTGCCAGTACTAAGACGGTAGAAGGCCAGTACTTC
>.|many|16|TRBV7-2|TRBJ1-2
CASSTRERAFAYGYTF
TGTGCCAGCAGCACAAGGGAAAGGGCTTTTGCCTATGGCTACACCTTC
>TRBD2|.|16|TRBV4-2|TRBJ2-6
CASSPREGTGANVLTF
TGTGCCAGCAGCCCCAGGGAGGGGACTGGGGCCAACGTCCTGACTTTC
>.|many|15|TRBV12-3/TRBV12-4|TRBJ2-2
CASSLEYTVTGELFF
TGTGCCAGCAGTTTAGAGTATACGGTCACCGGGGAGCTGTTTTTT
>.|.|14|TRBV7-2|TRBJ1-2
CASSLGPVVGSYTF
TGTGCCAGCAGCTTAGGCCCGGTGGTCGGAAGCTACACCTTC
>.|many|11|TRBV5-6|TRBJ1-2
CASSLRVGYTF
TGTGCCAGCAGCTTAAGGGTTGGCTACACCTTC
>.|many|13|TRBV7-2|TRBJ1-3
CASTEVSGNTIYF
TGTGCCAGCACCGAAGTCTCTGGAAACACCATATATTTT
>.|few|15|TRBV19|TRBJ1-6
CASTYSDRPNSPLHF
TGTGCCAGTACATACTCCGACAGGCCTAATTCACCCCTCCACTTT
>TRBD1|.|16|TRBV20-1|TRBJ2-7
CSATGLTGTGTYEQYF
TGCAGTGCTACAGGTTTAACCGGGACAGGGACCTACGAGCAGTACTTC
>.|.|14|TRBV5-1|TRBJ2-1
CASSLQDSLNEQFF
TGCGCCAGCAGCTTGCAGGACAGCCTCAATGAGCAGTTCTTC
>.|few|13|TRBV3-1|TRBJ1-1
CASSQAPGTEAFF
TGTGCCAGCAGCCAAGCGCCGGGTACTGAAGCTTTCTTT
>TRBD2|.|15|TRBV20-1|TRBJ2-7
CSANPGLAGPYEQYF
TGCAGTGCAAACCCAGGACTAGCGGGACCCTACGAGCAGTACTTC
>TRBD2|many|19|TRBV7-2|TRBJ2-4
CASSPGTSGRALWKNIQYF
TGTGCCAGCAGCCCCGGGACTAGCGGGAGGGCCCTGTGGAAAAACATTCAGTACTTC
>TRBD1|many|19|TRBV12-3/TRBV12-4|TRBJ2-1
CASSTDRGPLHKGQYEQFF
TGTGCCAGCAGTACGGACAGGGGGCCATTACACAAAGGGCAATATGAGCAGTTCTTC
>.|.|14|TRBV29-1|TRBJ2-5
CSVERQSIQETQYF
TGCAGCGTTGAAAGGCAGTCTATCCAAGAGACCCAGTACTTC
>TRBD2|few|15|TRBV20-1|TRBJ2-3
CSTNGAGEVADTQYF
TGCAGCACAAACGGGGCGGGAGAAGTCGCAGATACGCAGTATTTT
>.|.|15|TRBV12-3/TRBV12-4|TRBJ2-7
CASSSLAAGFHEQYF
TGTGCCAGCAGCTCACTAGCAGCCGGTTTTCACGAGCAGTACTTC
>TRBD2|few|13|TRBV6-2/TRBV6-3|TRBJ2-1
CASRGGGDHEQFF
TGTGCCAGCAGGGGGGGAGGGGACCATGAGCAGTTCTTC
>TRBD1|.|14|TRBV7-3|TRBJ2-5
CASSSTGGPQTQYF
TGTGCCAGCAGTTCGACAGGGGGCCCCCAGACCCAGTACTTC
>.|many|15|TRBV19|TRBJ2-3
CASSMNGLSTDTQYF
TGTGCCAGTAGTATGAACGGGCTAAGCACAGATACGCAGTATTTT
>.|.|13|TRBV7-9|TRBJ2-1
CASSPLKNNEQFF
TGTGCCAGCAGCCCCCTGAAAAACAATGAGCAGTTCTTC
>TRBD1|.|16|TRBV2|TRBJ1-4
CASTSLGPRQGEKLFF
TGTGCCAGCACATCGCTCGGACCCCGACAGGGTGAAAAACTGTTTTTT
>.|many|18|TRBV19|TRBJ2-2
CASKRGSPTLKNTGELFF
TGTGCCAGTAAACGTGGTTCCCCTACACTGAAGAACACCGGGGAGCTGTTTTTT
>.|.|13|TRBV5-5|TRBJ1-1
CASAGGGNTEAFF
TGTGCCAGCGCCGGGGGGGGGAACACTGAAGCTTTCTTT
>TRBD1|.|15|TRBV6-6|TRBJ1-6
CASSYGQGRYSPLHF
TGTGCCAGCAGTTACGGACAGGGGAGATATTCACCCCTCCACTTT
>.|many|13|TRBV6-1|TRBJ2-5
CAIRGQLEETQYF
TGTGCCATTAGAGGACAGTTGGAAGAGACCCAGTACTTC
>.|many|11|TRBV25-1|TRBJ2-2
CASRGTGELFF
TGTGCCAGCAGGGGTACCGGGGAGCTGTTTTTT
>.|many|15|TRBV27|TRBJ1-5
CASSLSGRNNQPQHF
TGTGCCAGCAGTTTATCCGGACGGAACAATCAGCCCCAGCATTTT
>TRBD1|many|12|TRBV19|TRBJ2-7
CASSSPQGQQYF
TGTGCCAGTAGCAGCCCACAGGGGCAGCAGTACTTC